Following are 17 T cell receptor beta chains from one sample sequenced in a study of T cell responses to AZD1222 COVID-19 vaccine. Profiled with immunoSEQ multiplex PCR; TCRdb holds only in-frame clones, not every one. The repertoire includes about 200,000 clones, just over 90% of them detected once, and 3% to 3.5% sits in the top ten. Sequenced here: peripheral blood, sampled 28 days after the second AZD1222 dose. All receptors derive from an adult who received the AZD1222 COVID-19 vaccine.

The rearrangement joins TRBV24-1 to TRBJ2-3; TRBD2 agrees at 12 bases. V trimming: 4 bases; J trimming: 1 base; junction bases outside the gene matches: 8. Looked up from germline, CDR1 is KGHDR and CDR2 is SFDVKD. The CDR3 totals 18 residues. The CDR3 is CATSDSGLAGWGTDTQYF. As DNA, the CDR3 is TGTGCCACCAGTGACTCCGGACTAGCGGGGTGGGGCACAGATACGCAGTATTTT.

This clone has just one count. This rearrangement joins TRBV18 to TRBJ1-1; D perhaps matches TRBD1 (5 bases). V was shortened by 6 bases and J by 1 base, with 18 bases between the two germline ends. CDR3 size: 16 residues. Germline CDR1 is KGHSH and CDR2 is LQKENI. The CDR3 loop reads CASSPSWDGRNTEAFF. DNA of the CDR3: TGTGCCAGCTCTCCATCTTGGGACGGACGGAACACTGAAGCTTTCTTT.

The J gene is TRBJ1-1, the V gene TRBV30; no definite D call. This CDR3 comprises 11 residues. V was cut by 7 bases and J by 3 bases, with 9 bases left in between. Germline V gives CDR1 GTSNPN, CDR2 SVGIG (reference sequence). As DNA, the CDR3 is TGTGCCTCACGCGGGTACACTGAAGCTTTCTTT. This gives the protein CASRGYTEAFF. Full variable domain (rest looked up from reference TRBV30 and TRBJ1-1): SQTIHQWPATLVQPVGSPLSLECTVEGTSNPNLYWYRQAAGRGLQLLFYSVGIGQISSEVPQNLSASRPQDRQFILSSKKLLLSDSGFYLCASRGYTEAFFGQGTRLTVV.

The chain employs TRBV21-1 and TRBJ1-1. TRBV21-1 is labeled a pseudogene. CDR3 size: 15 residues. CDR3 residues: CASSKGEGTDTEAFF. CDR3 DNA: TGTGCCAGCAGCAAAGGAGAAGGGACGGACACTGAAGCTTTCTTT.

The rearrangement uses TRBV24-1 and TRBJ2-1; 9 bases align to TRBD2. V gave up 7 bases and J gave up 7 bases; unmatched junction bases: 4. This CDR3 contains 13 residues. CDR1 is KGHDR and CDR2 is SFDVKD in the germline V gene. CDR3 protein: CATRGLARNEQFF. CDR3 bases: TGTGCCACCAGAGGACTAGCGAGGAATGAGCAGTTCTTC.

The count of this clone is one. The V and J genes are TRBV5-1 and TRBJ1-1; the D is unclear. CDR3 size: 13 residues. The V end lost 0 bases, the J end lost 1 base, and 4 bases lay between the germline ends. Germline V gene data show CDR1 as SGHRS and CDR2 as YFSETQ. The CDR3 spells CASSLERNTEAFF. CDR3 nucleotide sequence: TGCGCCAGCAGCTTGGAAAGGAACACTGAAGCTTTCTTT.

The J gene is TRBJ1-1, the V gene TRBV3-1 (or the pseudogene TRBV3-2); weak D call: TRBD1 (6 bases). V lost 3 bases, J lost 10 bases, and 9 bases lay in between. Germline V lookup: CDR1 LGHDT, CDR2 YNNKEL (reference sequence). The CDR3 contains 11 residues. As DNA, the CDR3 is TGTGCCAGCAGCCATTTAGGGGGAGCTTTCTTT. This sequence encodes CASSHLGGAFF.

This CDR3 reads CASSATGQGDEQYF. The DNA of the CDR3 is TGCGCCAGCAGCGCAACGGGACAGGGGGACGAGCAGTACTTC. The chain uses TRBV5-1 and TRBJ2-7; 11 positions match TRBD1. J lost 5 bases, V lost 4 bases, and 5 bases had no gene match. Germline CDR1 and CDR2: SGHRS and YFSETQ. CDR3 length equals 14 residues.

The V call is TRBV12-2, the J call TRBJ1-5. TRBV12-2 is an annotated pseudogene. This CDR3 contains 15 residues. In DNA, the CDR3 is TGTGCAAGCGGGGGAGACGGCGGAAGCAATCAGCCCCAGCATTTT. Protein sequence: CASGGDGGSNQPQHF.

The chain is built from TRBV2 and TRBJ2-1; 13 bases fit TRBD2. Germline loops: CDR1 SNHLY, CDR2 FYNNEI. J was trimmed by 5 bases and V by 4 bases; bases with no gene match: 5. The CDR3 length is 16 residues. CDR3 DNA: TGTGCCAGCAGTGGGAGGGGACTAGCGGGAAACAATGAGCAGTTCTTC. Amino acid sequence: CASSGRGLAGNNEQFF.

This sequence joins TRBV27 and TRBJ2-7, with TRBD1 matching over 8 bases. Per germline, CDR1 MNHEY and CDR2 SMNVEV (reference sequence). J lost 4 bases, V lost 5 bases, and 13 bases had no gene match. The CDR3 contains 16 residues. The CDR3 nucleotides are TGTGCCAGCAGTCCCTTTGGGGGACAGGTTCTATACGAGCAGTACTTC. It is translated as CASSPFGGQVLYEQYF.

V is TRBV6-2 or TRBV6-3 and J is TRBJ1-2; 8 bases are a match to TRBD1. V lost 2 bases and J lost 1; bases outside the gene matches: 9. Germline CDR1 MNHEY, CDR2 SVGEGT. The CDR3 runs to 17 residues. The CDR3 DNA follows: TGTGCCAGCAGTTACAAACCGGGACAGGAGATTAACTATGGCTACACCTTC. Translating gives CASSYKPGQEINYGYTF.

This clone has just a few counts. The V gene is TRBV30, the J gene TRBJ2-4; 13 nucleotides align to TRBD2. CDR3 length: 20 residues. Germline V gives CDR1 GTSNPN, CDR2 SVGIG (reference sequence). Trimming at V came to 3 bases and at J to 0 bases, leaving 14 bases not matched to a gene. Written as DNA, the CDR3 is TGTGCCTGGAGCACCGTCCCGGGACTAGCGGGAACCTTAGCCAAAAACATTCAGTACTTC. This gives the protein CAWSTVPGLAGTLAKNIQYF.

The chain uses TRBV7-8 and TRBJ2-1, with 7 bases lining up with TRBD2. V shed 7 bases, J shed 1 base, and the junction held 4 bases outside the gene matches. Germline CDR1 and CDR2: SGHVS and FQNEAQ. This CDR3 has 14 residues. DNA of the CDR3: TGTGCCAGCACCAGCGGGACGTCCTACAATGAGCAGTTCTTC. Translating gives CASTSGTSYNEQFF.

This chain joins TRBV9 and TRBJ1-1; TRBD1 might be the D (6 bases). CDR3 length: 16 amino acids. Trimming stripped 4 bases from V and 1 base from J, with 17 bases between. In germline, CDR1 is SGDLS, CDR2 YYNGEE. CDR3 in amino acids: CASSPGWGLPNTEAFF. The CDR3 DNA sequence: TGTGCCAGCAGCCCAGGTTGGGGGCTCCCGAACACTGAAGCTTTCTTT.

CDR3 region: CASSAGGSEAFF. The CDR3 nucleotides are TGTGCCAGCAGTGCAGGGGGGAGTGAAGCTTTCTTT. V is TRBV2 and J is TRBJ1-1, with 7 bases fitting TRBD1. Per the germline V gene, CDR1 is SNHLY and CDR2 is FYNNEI. V was pared by 4 bases and J by 7 bases, with 3 bases of the junction left unmatched. The CDR3 totals 12 residues.

The chain combines TRBV4-2 with TRBJ2-7; D is ambiguous. V lost 4 bases to trimming and J lost 0 bases, with 16 bases between them. This CDR3 is 16 amino acids long. From germline, CDR1 is LGHNA and CDR2 YNFKEQ. The CDR3 DNA is TGTGCCAGCAGCCGATTTTCGGGTTACTCCTCCTACGAGCAGTACTTC. Its protein is CASSRFSGYSSYEQYF.